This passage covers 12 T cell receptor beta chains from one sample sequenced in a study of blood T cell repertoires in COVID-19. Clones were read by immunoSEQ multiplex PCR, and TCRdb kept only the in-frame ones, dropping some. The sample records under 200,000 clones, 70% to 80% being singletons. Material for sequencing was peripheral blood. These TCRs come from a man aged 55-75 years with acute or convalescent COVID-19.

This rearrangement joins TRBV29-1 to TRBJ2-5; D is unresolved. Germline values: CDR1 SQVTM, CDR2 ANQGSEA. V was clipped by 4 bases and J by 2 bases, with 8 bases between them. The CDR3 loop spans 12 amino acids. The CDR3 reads CSVVAVQETQYF. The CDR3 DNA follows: TGCAGCGTTGTCGCGGTACAAGAGACCCAGTACTTC.

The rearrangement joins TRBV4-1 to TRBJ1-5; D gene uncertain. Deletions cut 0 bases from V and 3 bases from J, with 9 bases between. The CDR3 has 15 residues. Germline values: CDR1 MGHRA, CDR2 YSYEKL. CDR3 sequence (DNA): TGCGCCAGCAGCCAAGATTACAGCCTCAATCAGCCCCAGCATTTT. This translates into CASSQDYSLNQPQHF.

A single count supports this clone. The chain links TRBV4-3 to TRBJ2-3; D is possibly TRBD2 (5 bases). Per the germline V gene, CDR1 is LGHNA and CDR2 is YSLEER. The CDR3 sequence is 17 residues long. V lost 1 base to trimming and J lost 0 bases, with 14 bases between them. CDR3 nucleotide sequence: TGCGCCAGCAGCCAAGGGGTTAGCGTCACTAGCACAGATACGCAGTATTTT. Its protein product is CASSQGVSVTSTDTQYF.

CDR3 nucleotide sequence: TGCGCCAGCAGCTTGGACGGTCAGGGGAATACCGGGGAGCTGTTTTTT. Translating gives CASSLDGQGNTGELFF. The rearrangement links TRBV5-1 to TRBJ2-2; possible D gene TRBD1, 6 bases. The CDR3 runs 16 residues. V was shortened by 0 bases and J by 5 bases, with 14 bases between the two germline ends. The germline V gene has CDR1 SGHRS and CDR2 YFSETQ.

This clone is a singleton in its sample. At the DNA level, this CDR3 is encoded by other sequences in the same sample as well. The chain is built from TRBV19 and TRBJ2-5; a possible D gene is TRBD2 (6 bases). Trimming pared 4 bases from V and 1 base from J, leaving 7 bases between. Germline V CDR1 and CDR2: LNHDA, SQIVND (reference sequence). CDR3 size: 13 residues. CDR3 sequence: CASSTGLQETQYF. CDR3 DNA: TGTGCCAGTAGTACGGGACTCCAAGAGACCCAGTACTTC.

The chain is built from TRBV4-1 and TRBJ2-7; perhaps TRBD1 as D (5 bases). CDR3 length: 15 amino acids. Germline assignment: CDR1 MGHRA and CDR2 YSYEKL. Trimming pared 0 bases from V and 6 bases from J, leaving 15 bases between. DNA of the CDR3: TGCGCCAGCAGCCAAGATCTTGTCAGGGATAGCGAGCAGTACTTC. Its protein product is CASSQDLVRDSEQYF.

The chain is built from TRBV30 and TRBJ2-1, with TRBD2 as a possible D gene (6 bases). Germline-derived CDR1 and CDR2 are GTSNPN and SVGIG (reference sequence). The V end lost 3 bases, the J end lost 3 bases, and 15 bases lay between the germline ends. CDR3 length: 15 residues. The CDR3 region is CAWRSGGSFYNEQFF. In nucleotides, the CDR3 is TGTGCCTGGAGATCAGGAGGGTCTTTCTACAATGAGCAGTTCTTC.

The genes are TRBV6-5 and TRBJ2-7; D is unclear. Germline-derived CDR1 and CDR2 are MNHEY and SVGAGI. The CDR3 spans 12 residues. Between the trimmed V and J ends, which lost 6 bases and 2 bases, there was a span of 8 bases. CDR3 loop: CASSKDTYEQYF. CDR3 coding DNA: TGTGCCAGCAGCAAAGACACCTACGAGCAGTACTTC.

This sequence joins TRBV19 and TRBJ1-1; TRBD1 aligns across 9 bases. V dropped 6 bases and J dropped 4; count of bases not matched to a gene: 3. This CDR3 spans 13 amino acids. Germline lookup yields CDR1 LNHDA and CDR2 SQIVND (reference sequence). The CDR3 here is CASSPTGGTEAFF. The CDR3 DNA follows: TGTGCCAGTAGCCCGACAGGGGGCACTGAAGCTTTCTTT. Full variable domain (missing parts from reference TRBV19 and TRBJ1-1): DGGITQSPKYLFRKEGQNVTLSCEQNLNHDAMYWYRQDPGQGLRLIYYSQIVNDFQKGDIAEGYSVSREKKESFPLTVTSAQKNPTAFYLCASSPTGGTEAFFGQGTRLTVV.

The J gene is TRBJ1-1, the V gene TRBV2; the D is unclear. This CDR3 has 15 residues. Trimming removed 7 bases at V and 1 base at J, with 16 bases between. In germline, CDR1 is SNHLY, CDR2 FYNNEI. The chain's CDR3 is CASNVLQAGNTEAFF. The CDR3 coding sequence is TGTGCCAGCAACGTGTTGCAAGCTGGGAACACTGAAGCTTTCTTT.

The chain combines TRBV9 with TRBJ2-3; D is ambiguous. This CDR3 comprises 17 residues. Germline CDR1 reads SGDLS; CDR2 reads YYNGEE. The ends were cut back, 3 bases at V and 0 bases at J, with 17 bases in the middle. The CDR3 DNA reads TGTGCCAGCAGCGCCCACTCTTCCAGGTCCAGCACAGATACGCAGTATTTT. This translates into CASSAHSSRSSTDTQYF.

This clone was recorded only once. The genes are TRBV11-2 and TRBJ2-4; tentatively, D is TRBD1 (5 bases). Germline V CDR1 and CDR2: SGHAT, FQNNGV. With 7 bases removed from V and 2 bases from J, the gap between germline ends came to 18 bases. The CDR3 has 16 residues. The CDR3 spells CASIRTPGNPKNIQYF. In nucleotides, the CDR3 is TGTGCCAGCATCAGGACCCCAGGGAATCCCAAAAACATTCAGTACTTC.